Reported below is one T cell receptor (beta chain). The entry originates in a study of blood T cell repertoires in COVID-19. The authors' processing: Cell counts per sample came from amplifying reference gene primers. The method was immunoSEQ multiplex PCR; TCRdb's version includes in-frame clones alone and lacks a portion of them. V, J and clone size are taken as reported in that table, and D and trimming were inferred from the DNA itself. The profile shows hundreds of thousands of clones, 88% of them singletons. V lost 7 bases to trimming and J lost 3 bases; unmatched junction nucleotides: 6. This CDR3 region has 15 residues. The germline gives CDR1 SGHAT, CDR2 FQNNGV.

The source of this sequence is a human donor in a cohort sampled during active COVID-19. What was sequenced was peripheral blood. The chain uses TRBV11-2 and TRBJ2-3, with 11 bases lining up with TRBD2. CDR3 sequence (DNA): TGTGCCAGCACCATTAGCGGGGGGGCAACAGATACGCAGTATTTT. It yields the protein CASTISGGATDTQYF.